This T cell receptor beta chain was identified during a study of T cells expressing NK-cell markers. Study outcomes and limitations: Once again these clonotypes came out on top in the CD3+CD56-NKG2C+ fraction of a few donors.

TCRdb re-called the 5' RACE reads and shows each CDR3 protein once, DNA omitted. This sample lists 550,000 to 600,000 distinct CDR3 sequences; its ten largest clones have approximately 3.6%. On this clonotype: As yet, its antigen is unknown.

The length of the CDR3 is 13 residues. Germline V lookup: CDR1 SGDLS, CDR2 YYNGEE. The receptor comes from a man aged 18 to 29 in good health. The sequenced sample consisted of blood T cells: a sorted CD56 or NKG2C T cell subset, CD4+ or CD8+ T cells, or bulk PBMC T cells (not recorded which). The chain carries TRBV9 and TRBJ2-7; TCRdb picks TRBD1, but there is no DNA to check that call. The CDR3 spells CASSVGTAGEQYF.